This TCR beta chain was sequenced during a study of blood T cells in healthy people across ages (dated by TCRdb to the mid-2010s). Regarding the research as a whole: In model experiments, roughly one uniquely barcoded TCR beta cDNA molecule per two T cells was captured by template switching. Donors of different ages were randomly distributed across sequencing lanes to avoid experimental bias. The donors were split into four age groups: young (average around 15 years), middle-aged (about 40), aged (roughly 68) and long-lived (roughly 80). Using deep sequencing normalized with unique cDNA molecular identifiers, the study measured how TCR beta repertoire diversity changes with age. Using the same blood draw, the study looked at two additional independent replicas of 1 million unique cDNA reads for two donors, one aged 18 to 30 and the other aged 80 or older. General study outcomes and caveats: Because donor CMV infection status was unknown, age-related changes in expanded clonotypes were potentially confounded. Conclusive comparison of naive and antigen-experienced compartments was prevented by the profiling of bulk unsorted PBMCs. Compared with the aged group, more naive CD4+ T cells, fewer expanded clones and increased TCR diversity were shown by the long-lived group, suggesting age selection. Observed TCR beta diversity correlated strongly with the percentage of naive T cells measured by flow cytometry. As age increased, observed TCR beta diversity per million T cells dropped in a roughly linear way, and a significant reduction was already evident by age about 40. Total diversity estimates from one million sequenced T cells were considered lower bounds and underestimates.

Receptor amplification or capture employed 5' RACE. The sequencer was an Illumina HiSeq 2500. A second PCR of roughly 7 to 12 cycles was run with a J-beta primer mix and a sample-barcoded 5' primer. A unique molecular identifier was introduced onto each TCR beta cDNA molecule by a template-switch 5' adaptor carrying 12 random nucleotides. Each sample yielded at least 2.5 million CDR3-containing paired-end reads. First-strand cDNA was synthesized from all RNA with the Mint cDNA synthesis kit, primed by a TRBC-specific oligonucleotide. Following uracil-DNA glycosylase treatment, all cDNA underwent a first 18-cycle PCR with the universal primers M1SS and BC2_uni_R. In the authors' own workflow: Normalization of each sample was performed by random selection of 1 million high-quality reads, each carrying a distinct molecular identifier. Instead of being binned into consensus sequences, reads with shared molecular identifiers were discarded. CDR3 identification, clonotype clustering and error correction used MiTCR with a Q25 quality threshold and the strictest error-elimination algorithm. A nonparametric unseen species model with Euler transformation was used to estimate lower-bound total TCR beta diversity. TCRdb reprocessed the public reads (quality trimming at Q25 with fastp, clone calling with MiXCR) and kept in-frame beta chains. Rows merge per CDR3 protein into single entries with the most common DNA and genes. TCRdb's processing, not the authors' own work, is the source of the V and J calls. Present in this sample are approximately 1.5 million distinct CDR3 sequences, around 40% of which were seen just once. The ten most abundant clones make up about 4% of the sample.

V is pruned by 3 bases and J by 5 bases, leaving 8 bases of the junction without a gene match. The cysteine opens and the phenylalanine closes a CDR3 of 15 amino acids. Only the CDR3 DNA stays, 45 bases, in frame from base 1. The germline V gene (reference sequence) yields MNHEY for CDR1 and SMNVEV for CDR2. The donors were under 40 Caucasian individuals from Russia, aged about 6 to 100 years, who were systemically healthy. Each donor gave approximately 10 milliliters of peripheral blood, collected into EDTA-treated Vacutainer tubes. Ficoll-Paque density-gradient centrifugation was used to isolate PBMCs, with at least 7 million per sample. Trizol reagent was used to extract total RNA from the PBMCs, yielding at least 5.5 micrograms per sample. For every donor, flow cytometry on a PBMC aliquot measured the percentage of naive CD45RAhigh/CD27high T cells. Regarding this clonotype: Its antigen target is currently unknown. No qualities accompany the bases; no much larger clone lies one base away.

What was sequenced was blood. The chain joins TRBV27 to TRBJ1-2, and 8 junctional nucleotides match TRBD1. The origin of this receptor is a woman between 18 and 30 years old in good health. This receptor has the CDR3 CASSLSTGGFYGYTF. The DNA sequence is as follows: TGTGCCAGCAGTTTGAGTACAGGGGGTTTTTATGGCTACACCTTC.